The 13 T cell receptor beta chains given below trace back to one sample, sequenced in a study of blood T cell repertoires in COVID-19 (dated by TCRdb to the early 2020s). The method was the immunoSEQ multiplex PCR assay. Here the immuneACCESS table is served through TCRdb, limited to in-frame sequences with V and J called. Missing clones are a known gap in these copies; in checked studies unresolved V genes cover under half, and the rest lacks a known reason. The sample records about 180,000 clones, 85% to 90% of which are singletons. The ten largest clonotypes hold 6% to 6.5% of the sample. The sequencing sample was made of PBMCs or T cells enriched from blood (not recorded which). The receptor source for this set is a man between 40 and 49 years old who had recovered from COVID-19.

The V call is TRBV25-1, the J call TRBJ1-5; maybe TRBD1 (5 bases). CDR3 length equals 13 residues. Germline loops: CDR1 MGHDK, CDR2 SYGVNS. Trimming shortened V by 4 bases and J by 1 base, and 5 bases separated the two germline ends. The CDR3 DNA reads as TGTGCCAGCAGTGCAGGGAGCAATCAGCCCCAGCATTTT. Translation: CASSAGSNQPQHF.

The chain uses TRBV28 and TRBJ2-7; the match to TRBD2 covers 8 bases. The CDR3 runs 14 residues. In germline, CDR1 is MDHEN, CDR2 SYDVKM. V lost 2 bases and J lost 6; bases outside the gene matches: 6. The CDR3 DNA reads as TGTGCCAGCAGTTTAGGGGGACTAGGGGGCGAGCAGTACTTC. Translated, it gives CASSLGGLGGEQYF.

This chain uses TRBV15 with TRBJ1-5; D is possibly TRBD1 (5 bases). This CDR3 contains 15 residues. V was trimmed by 5 bases and J by 7 bases, leaving 18 bases between them. Germline V gives CDR1 LNHNV, CDR2 YYDKDF (reference sequence). The CDR3 nucleotides are TGTGCCACCAGCGAGGAGGAGGGGTTAAGGCAGCCCCAGCATTTT. Its translation is CATSEEEGLRQPQHF.

The chain couples TRBV28 to TRBJ1-2; no clear D. Trimming removed 7 bases from V and 3 bases from J, with 9 bases in between. The CDR3 runs 12 residues. Germline V CDR1 and CDR2: MDHEN, SYDVKM. The CDR3 bases are TGTGCCAGCACCTCCACAGACTATGGCTACACCTTC. It translates to CASTSTDYGYTF.

This clone occurred once. This rearrangement joins TRBV18 to TRBJ1-1; possible D gene TRBD1, 6 bases. There are 13 residues in the CDR3. V was trimmed by 10 bases and J by 0 bases, leaving 12 bases between them. Germline V CDR1 and CDR2: KGHSH, LQKENI. The DNA of the CDR3 is TGTGCCACCTTAGGGGGTTTGAACACTGAAGCTTTCTTT. It translates to CATLGGLNTEAFF.

The CDR3 reads CASSPGQGFNGELFF. CDR3 sequence (DNA): TGTGCCAGTAGTCCAGGACAGGGATTTAACGGGGAGCTGTTTTTT. The V gene is TRBV19, the J gene TRBJ2-2; 8 nucleotides match TRBD1. The CDR3 sequence is 15 residues long. Germline V gives CDR1 LNHDA, CDR2 SQIVND (reference sequence). J lost 7 bases, V lost 5 bases, and 9 bases had no gene match.

The V call is TRBV3-1 (or the pseudogene TRBV3-2), the J call TRBJ1-2, with D tentatively TRBD1 (5 bases). This CDR3 region has 14 residues. V was cut by 1 base and J by 5 bases, with 11 bases left in between. Germline V gene lookup returns CDR1 LGHDT and CDR2 YNNKEL (reference sequence). CDR3 nucleotides: TGTGCCAGCAGCCAAGTTGGGGCCAAATATGGCTACACCTTC. Its protein product is CASSQVGAKYGYTF.

This clone was found a few times. V and J are TRBV2 and TRBJ1-1, with 10 positions matching TRBD1. The J segment lost 7 bases and the V segment lost 7 bases, leaving 6 bases of the junction unmatched. Germline CDR1 reads SNHLY; CDR2 reads FYNNEI. This CDR3 comprises 13 residues. The CDR3 nucleotides are TGTGCCAGCACCCGCAGGACAGGGGGTGAAGCTTTCTTT. Protein sequence: CASTRRTGGEAFF.

This clone is a singleton in its sample. The rearrangement joins TRBV5-6 to TRBJ1-3, with no clear D. The CDR3 runs 15 residues. Germline V lookup: CDR1 SGHDT, CDR2 YYEEEE. V was clipped by 4 bases and J by 0 bases, with 11 bases between them. The CDR3 reads CASSGRELSGNTIYF. The CDR3, as DNA: TGTGCCAGCAGCGGGCGGGAGCTCTCTGGAAACACCATATATTTT. The variable domain in full, completed from reference TRBV5-6 and TRBJ1-3, reads DAGVTQSPTHLIKTRGQQVTLRCSPKSGHDTVSWYQQALGQGPQFIFQYYEEEERQRGNFPDRFSGHQFPNYSSELNVNALLLGDSALYLCASSGRELSGNTIYFGEGSWLTVV.

The V and J genes are TRBV5-8 and TRBJ1-5; the match to TRBD1 covers 8 bases. The CDR3 covers 17 residues. CDR1 and CDR2 from the germline V gene are SGHTS and YDEGEE. J gave up 0 bases and V 3 bases, and 8 bases lay outside the gene matches. The CDR3 is CASSYNRGLSSNQPQHF. Written as DNA, the CDR3 is TGTGCCAGCAGCTATAACAGGGGGTTATCTAGCAATCAGCCCCAGCATTTT.

J is TRBJ1-4 and V is TRBV28, with 7 bases that match TRBD1. In germline, CDR1 is MDHEN, CDR2 SYDVKM. Trimming removed 6 bases from V and 7 bases from J; junction bases left unmatched: 8. CDR3 size: 14 residues. The CDR3 DNA follows: TGTGCCAGCAGCGACAGGGCCTGGGGTGAAAAACTGTTTTTT. It translates to CASSDRAWGEKLFF.

In the case of this clone: The same CDR3 can be traced to other DNA sequences in this sample. This sequence joins TRBV29-1 and TRBJ2-7; 9 bases match TRBD1. CDR3 length: 12 residues. J gave up 4 bases and V 4 bases, and 2 bases lay outside the gene matches. Germline-derived CDR1 and CDR2 are SQVTM and ANQGSEA. The CDR3 DNA follows: TGCAGCGTTGCGACAGGGGGTTACGAGCAGTACTTC. Translated, it gives CSVATGGYEQYF.

V and J are TRBV7-2 and TRBJ2-7, with unresolved D. This CDR3 is built from 12 residues. Germline V gene data show CDR1 as SGHTA and CDR2 as FQGNSA. Trimming took 3 bases from V and 0 from J, leaving 3 bases between them. CDR3 residues: CASSFLSYEQYF. The CDR3 bases are TGTGCCAGCAGCTTCCTCTCCTACGAGCAGTACTTC.